Listed here are 18 T cell receptor beta chains from one sample, sequenced in a study of identical twins. MiXCR, applied by TCRdb to the 5' RACE reads, yields one record per CDR3 protein. The data show approximately 890,000 distinct CDR3 sequences, roughly an eighth seen once. These data were likewise used in another study, on yellow fever vaccine responses in identical twins.

Sequencing was performed on PBMCs. These receptor sequences come from a woman under 30 in good health.

Only a few counts were recorded for this clonotype. The chain combines TRBV7-2 with TRBJ1-1; D unclear. V was cut by 4 bases and J by 5 bases, with 14 bases left in between. Germline CDR1 is SGHTA and CDR2 is FQGNSA. The CDR3 runs to 14 residues. Written as DNA, the CDR3 is TGTGCCAGCAGCTGGGGAGGGAGAAGAACTGAAGCTTTCTTT. It codes for CASSWGGRRTEAFF.

This clonotype has at least ten counts. The chain couples TRBV7-8 to TRBJ2-6; D gene unclear. Deletions cut 1 base from V and 0 bases from J, with 10 bases between. CDR3 size: 17 residues. Germline V gene lookup returns CDR1 SGHVS and CDR2 FQNEAQ. The CDR3 here is CASSLEVGLSGANVLTF. As DNA, the CDR3 is TGTGCCAGCAGCTTAGAAGTGGGCCTCTCTGGGGCCAACGTCCTGACTTTC. Looking up the rest from reference TRBV7-8 and TRBJ2-6 gives the full variable domain: GAGVSQSPRYKVAKRGQDVALRCDPISGHVSLFWYQQALGQGPEFLTYFQNEAQLDKSGLPSDRFFAERPEGSVSTLKIQRTQQEDSAVYLCASSLEVGLSGANVLTFGAGSRLTVL.

The sample holds many counts of this clonotype. The chain uses TRBV5-1 and TRBJ2-5, with D possibly being TRBD1 (6 bases). The V gene's germline CDR1 is SGHRS and CDR2 YFSETQ. The V end was cut by 6 bases, the J end by 2 bases, with 11 bases between. The CDR3 length is 13 residues. The CDR3 is CASNRDNQETQYF. In DNA, the CDR3 is TGCGCCAGCAACCGGGACAATCAAGAGACCCAGTACTTC.

This clonotype has just a few counts. This chain uses TRBV28 with TRBJ1-4, with D perhaps matching TRBD1 (6 bases). CDR1 is MDHEN, CDR2 SYDVKM, per germline. V lost 6 bases and J 8 bases, leaving 16 bases between the germline ends. The CDR3 is 14 residues long. The CDR3 spells CASRTPDSAEKLFF. The CDR3 nucleotides read TGTGCCAGCAGGACCCCGGACAGCGCCGAAAAACTGTTTTTT.

The chain uses TRBV12-3 or TRBV12-4 and TRBJ2-7; D may be TRBD1 (5 bases). CDR3 size: 14 residues. V gave up 6 bases and J gave up 0 bases, with 12 bases separating them. In DNA form, the CDR3 reads TGTGCCAGCAGAAAGACAGATAGCTCCTACGAGCAGTACTTC. Protein: CASRKTDSSYEQYF.

This clonotype was found many times. The rearrangement joins TRBV12-3 or TRBV12-4 to TRBJ2-7, with TRBD1 matching 7 bases. The CDR3 totals 12 residues. The junction had 5 bases not matched to a gene; V was cut back by 7 bases and J by 5 bases. CDR3 loop: CASKGGPNEQYV. CDR3 DNA: TGTGCCAGCAAAGGGGGCCCCAACGAGCAGTACGTC.

The rearrangement joins TRBV10-2 to TRBJ2-2; 8 nucleotides match TRBD1. V trimming: 10 bases; J trimming: 4 bases; junction bases outside the gene matches: 5. Germline CDR1 WSHSY, CDR2 SAAADI. There are 13 residues in the CDR3. CDR3 protein: CATTGGVTGELFF. Written as DNA, the CDR3 is TGCGCCACCACAGGGGGAGTCACCGGGGAGCTGTTTTTT.

The rearrangement uses TRBV12-3 or TRBV12-4 and TRBJ2-1; TRBD2 agrees at 15 bases. The CDR3 totals 16 residues. V dropped 5 bases and J dropped 7; count of bases not matched to a gene: 6. CDR3 DNA: TGTGCCAGCAGTCACCGCGGGACTAGCGGGAGGAATGAGCAGTTCTTC. It yields the protein CASSHRGTSGRNEQFF.

This clonotype was found a few times. The V gene is TRBV13, the J gene TRBJ2-5; D is ambiguous. CDR3 size: 11 residues. Germline CDR1 PRHDT, CDR2 FYEKMQ (reference sequence). Trimming shortened V by 6 bases and J by 2 bases, and 4 bases separated the two germline ends. The CDR3 protein is CASSMQETQYF. The DNA for the CDR3 is TGTGCCAGCAGTATGCAAGAGACCCAGTACTTC.

This rearrangement joins TRBV6-5 to TRBJ2-5; D may be TRBD1 or TRBD2 (5 bases each). CDR1 MNHEY and CDR2 SVGAGI come from the germline V gene. The CDR3 consists of 15 residues. Trimming took 4 bases from V and 4 from J, leaving 16 bases between them. CDR3 in DNA: TGTGCCAGCAGTTCATCTGGGGGTGATGGAGAGACCCAGTACTTC. Translation: CASSSSGGDGETQYF.

This clonotype was recorded many times. V is TRBV3-1 and J is TRBJ1-1, with a weak D call TRBD1 (5 bases). V lost 7 bases and J 1 base, leaving 13 bases between the germline ends. The CDR3 has 14 residues. Germline V CDR1 and CDR2: LGHDT, YNNKEL (reference sequence). The CDR3 sequence is CASKEGMRNTEAFF. DNA of the CDR3: TGTGCCAGCAAAGAGGGGATGCGGAACACTGAAGCTTTCTTT.

This clonotype was seen many times. The CDR3 here is CASGGGGLAGGNEQFF. CDR3 DNA sequence: TGTGCCAGCGGCGGGGGCGGACTAGCGGGAGGCAATGAGCAGTTCTTC. The chain is built from TRBV12-3 or TRBV12-4 and TRBJ2-1, with 14 positions matching TRBD2. The trim removed 8 bases at V and 6 bases at J, leaving 9 bases unmatched. The CDR3 runs 16 residues.

The rearrangement uses TRBV10-3 and TRBJ2-2; TRBD1 is a possible D gene (6 bases). Between the trimmed V and J ends, which lost 4 bases and 1 base, there was a span of 16 bases. The germline CDR1 and CDR2 sequences are ENHRY and SYGVKD. The CDR3 spans 17 residues. CDR3: CAISGQDSSENTGELFF. The CDR3 DNA follows: TGTGCCATCAGTGGACAGGACTCATCGGAGAACACCGGGGAGCTGTTTTTT.

The gene calls are TRBV5-5 and TRBJ2-4, with a tentative D call TRBD2 (6 bases). The CDR3 consists of 15 residues. Trimming removed 3 bases at V and 1 base at J, with 11 bases between. CDR1 is SGHKS and CDR2 is YYEKEE in the germline V gene (reference sequence). CDR3 in amino acids: CASSSQRAAKNIQYF. The CDR3 region has the DNA TGTGCCAGCAGCTCTCAGCGGGCCGCCAAAAACATTCAGTACTTC.

Many counts were recorded for this clonotype. The chain combines TRBV5-1 with TRBJ2-7; TRBD1 aligns across 10 bases. The V segment lost 5 bases and the J segment 0 bases; nucleotides outside the gene matches: 8. In germline, CDR1 is SGHRS, CDR2 YFSETQ. The CDR3 has 16 amino acids. CDR3 protein: CASRYSRTGGSYEQYF. The CDR3 coding sequence is TGCGCCAGCAGATACTCCAGGACAGGGGGCTCCTACGAGCAGTACTTC.

The genes are TRBV29-1 and TRBJ2-7; D may match TRBD1 or TRBD2 (5 bases each). V lost 5 bases to trimming and J lost 6 bases, with 14 bases between them. Germline V gene lookup returns CDR1 SQVTM and CDR2 ANQGSEA. CDR3 length: 12 amino acids. The DNA for the CDR3 is TGCAGCGTTCTCCCTTCAGGGACCGAGCAGTACTTC. It encodes CSVLPSGTEQYF.

This clonotype was seen more than once but under ten times. The V and J genes are TRBV10-3 and TRBJ1-5, with 8 bases that match TRBD1. Germline CDR1 and CDR2: ENHRY and SYGVKD. The CDR3 is 15 residues long. With V trimmed by 6 bases and J by 4 bases, 8 bases remained unmatched. The CDR3 sequence is CAISRGQGRNQPQHF. CDR3 nucleotides: TGTGCCATCAGCCGTGGACAGGGTCGTAATCAGCCCCAGCATTTT.

This clonotype has more than one count but fewer than ten. V and J are TRBV4-2 and TRBJ1-1, with D perhaps TRBD1 (6 bases). CDR1 and CDR2 (germline): LGHNA, YNFKEQ. V gave up 2 bases and J gave up 4 bases, with 11 bases separating them. This CDR3 spans 14 amino acids. The CDR3 bases are TGTGCCAGCAGCCAAAAGGGGGGACCCACTGAAGCTTTCTTT. It yields the protein CASSQKGGPTEAFF.